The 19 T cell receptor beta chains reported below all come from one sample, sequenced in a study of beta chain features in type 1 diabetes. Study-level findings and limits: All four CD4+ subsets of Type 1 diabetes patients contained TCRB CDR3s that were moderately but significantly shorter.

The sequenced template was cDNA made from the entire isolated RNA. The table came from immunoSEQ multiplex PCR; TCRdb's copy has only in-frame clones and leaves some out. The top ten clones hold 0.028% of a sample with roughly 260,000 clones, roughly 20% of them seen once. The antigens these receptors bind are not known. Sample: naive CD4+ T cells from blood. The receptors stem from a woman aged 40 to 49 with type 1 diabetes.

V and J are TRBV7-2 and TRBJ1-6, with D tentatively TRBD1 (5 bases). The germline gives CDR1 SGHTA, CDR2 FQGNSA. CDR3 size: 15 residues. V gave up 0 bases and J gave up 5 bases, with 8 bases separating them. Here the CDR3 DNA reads TGTGCCAGCAGCTTAGCAGGGGTAAATAATTCACCCCTCCACTTT. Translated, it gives CASSLAGVNNSPLHF.

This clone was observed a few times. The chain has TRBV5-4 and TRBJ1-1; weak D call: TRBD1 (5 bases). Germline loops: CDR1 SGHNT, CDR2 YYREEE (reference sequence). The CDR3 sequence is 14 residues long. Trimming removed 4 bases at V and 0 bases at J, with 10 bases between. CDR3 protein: CASSRGGLNTEAFF. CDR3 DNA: TGTGCCAGCAGCCGGGGGGGGTTGAACACTGAAGCTTTCTTT. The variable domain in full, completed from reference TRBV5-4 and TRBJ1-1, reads ETGVTQSPTHLIKTRGQQVTLRCSSQSGHNTVSWYQQALGQGPQFIFQYYREEENGRGNFPPRFSGLQFPNYSSELNVNALELDDSALYLCASSRGGLNTEAFFGQGTRLTVV.

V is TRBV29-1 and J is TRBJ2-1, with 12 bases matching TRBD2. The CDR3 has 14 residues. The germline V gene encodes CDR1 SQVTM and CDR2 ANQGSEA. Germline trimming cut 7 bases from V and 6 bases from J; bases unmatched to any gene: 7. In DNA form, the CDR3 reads TGCAGCGCACTCCTAGCGGGAGGGATCAATGAGCAGTTCTTC. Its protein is CSALLAGGINEQFF.

DNA of the CDR3: TGTGCCAGCAGTCCGCAAGACAGAAATCAGCCCCAGCATTTT. Residues: CASSPQDRNQPQHF. The chain couples TRBV28 to TRBJ1-5; D perhaps matches TRBD1 (5 bases). CDR3 length equals 14 residues. V lost 5 bases to trimming and J lost 4 bases, with 12 bases between them. Germline lookup yields CDR1 MDHEN and CDR2 SYDVKM.

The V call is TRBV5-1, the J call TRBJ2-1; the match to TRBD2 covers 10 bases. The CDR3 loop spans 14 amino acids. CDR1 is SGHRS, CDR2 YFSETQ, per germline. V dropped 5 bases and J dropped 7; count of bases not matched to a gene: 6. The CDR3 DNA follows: TGCGCCAGCAGTGGACTAGCGGAAACGAATGAGCAGTTCTTC. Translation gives CASSGLAETNEQFF.

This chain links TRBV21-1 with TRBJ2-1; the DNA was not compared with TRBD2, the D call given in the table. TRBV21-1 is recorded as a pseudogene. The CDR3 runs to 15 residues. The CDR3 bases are TGTGCCAGAAAAAAGGCGGGAGGCTCGTACAATGAGCAGTTCTTC. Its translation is CARKKAGGSYNEQFF.

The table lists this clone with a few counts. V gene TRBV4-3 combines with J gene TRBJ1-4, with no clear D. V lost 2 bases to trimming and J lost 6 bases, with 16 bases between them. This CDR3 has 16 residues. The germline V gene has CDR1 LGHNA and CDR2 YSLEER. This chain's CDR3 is CASSQPGLPFDEKLFF. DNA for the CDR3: TGCGCCAGCAGCCAACCCGGGTTACCATTCGATGAAAAACTGTTTTTT.

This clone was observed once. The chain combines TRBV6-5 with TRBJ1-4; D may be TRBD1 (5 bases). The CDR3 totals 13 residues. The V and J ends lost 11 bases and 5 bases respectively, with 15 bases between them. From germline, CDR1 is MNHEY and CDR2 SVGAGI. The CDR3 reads CAAGGTANEKLFF. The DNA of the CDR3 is TGTGCCGCTGGAGGGACGGCAAATGAAAAACTGTTTTTT.

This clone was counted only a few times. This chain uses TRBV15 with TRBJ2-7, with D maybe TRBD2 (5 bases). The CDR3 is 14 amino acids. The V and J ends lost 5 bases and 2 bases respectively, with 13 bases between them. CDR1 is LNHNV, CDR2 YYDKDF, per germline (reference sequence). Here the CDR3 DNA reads TGTGCCACCAGCCGCGGACGGGAAACCTACGAGCAGTACTTC. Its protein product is CATSRGRETYEQYF. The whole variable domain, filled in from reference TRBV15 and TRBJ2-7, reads DAMVIQNPRYQVTQFGKPVTLSCSQTLNHNVMYWYQQKSSQAPKLLFHYYDKDFNNEADTPDNFQSRRPNTSFCFLDIRSPGLGDTAMYLCATSRGRETYEQYFGPGTRLTVT.

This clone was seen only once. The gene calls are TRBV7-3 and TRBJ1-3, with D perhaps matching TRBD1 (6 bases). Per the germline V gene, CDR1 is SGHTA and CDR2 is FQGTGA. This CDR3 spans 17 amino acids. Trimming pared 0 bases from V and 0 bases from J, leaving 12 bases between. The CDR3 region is CASSLTGTRSSGNTIYF. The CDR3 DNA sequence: TGTGCCAGCAGCTTAACAGGGACACGAAGCTCTGGAAACACCATATATTTT. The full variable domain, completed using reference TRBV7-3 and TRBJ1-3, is GAGVSQTPSNKVTEKGKYVELRCDPISGHTALYWYRQSLGQGPEFLIYFQGTGAADDSGLPNDRFFAVRPEGSVSTLKIQRTERGDSAVYLCASSLTGTRSSGNTIYFGEGSWLTVV.

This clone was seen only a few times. The CDR3 loop reads CASSQSTGYLNYGYTF. The CDR3 DNA sequence: TGCGCCAGCAGCCAATCGACAGGCTACCTTAACTATGGCTACACCTTC. J is TRBJ1-2 and V is TRBV4-1; D possibly corresponds to TRBD1 (6 bases). Germline V gene lookup returns CDR1 MGHRA and CDR2 YSYEKL. The length of the CDR3 is 16 residues. Deletions cut 2 bases from V and 1 base from J, with 14 bases between.

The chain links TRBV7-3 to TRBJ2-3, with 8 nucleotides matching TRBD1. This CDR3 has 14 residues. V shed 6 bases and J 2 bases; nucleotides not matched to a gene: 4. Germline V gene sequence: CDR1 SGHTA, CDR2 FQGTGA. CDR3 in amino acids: CASRKQGVTDTQYF. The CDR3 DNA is TGTGCCAGCAGGAAACAGGGGGTCACAGATACGCAGTATTTT.

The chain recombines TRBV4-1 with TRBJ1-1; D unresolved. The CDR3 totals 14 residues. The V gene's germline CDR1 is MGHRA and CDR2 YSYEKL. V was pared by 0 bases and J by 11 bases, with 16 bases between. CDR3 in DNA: TGCGCCAGCAGCCAAGAACTGCAGGTGAAATTGGCTTTCTTT. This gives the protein CASSQELQVKLAFF.

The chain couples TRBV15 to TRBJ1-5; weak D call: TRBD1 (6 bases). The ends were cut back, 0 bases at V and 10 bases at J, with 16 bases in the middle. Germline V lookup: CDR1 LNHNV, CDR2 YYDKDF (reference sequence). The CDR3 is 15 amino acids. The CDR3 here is CATSRDLSEGDPQHF. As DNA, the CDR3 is TGTGCCACCAGCAGAGATCTAAGCGAGGGGGATCCCCAGCATTTT.

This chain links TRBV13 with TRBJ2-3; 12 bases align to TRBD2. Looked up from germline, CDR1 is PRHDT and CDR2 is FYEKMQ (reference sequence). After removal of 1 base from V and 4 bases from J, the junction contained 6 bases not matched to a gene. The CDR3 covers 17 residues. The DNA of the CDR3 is TGTGCCAGCAGCTTAGTGGCTAGCGGGAGGGCCTCAGATACGCAGTATTTT. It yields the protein CASSLVASGRASDTQYF.

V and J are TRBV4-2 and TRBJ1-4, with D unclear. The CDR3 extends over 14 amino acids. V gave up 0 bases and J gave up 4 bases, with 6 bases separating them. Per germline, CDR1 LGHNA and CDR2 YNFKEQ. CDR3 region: CASSQDTFNEKLFF. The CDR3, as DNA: TGTGCCAGCAGCCAAGACACTTTTAATGAAAAACTGTTTTTT.

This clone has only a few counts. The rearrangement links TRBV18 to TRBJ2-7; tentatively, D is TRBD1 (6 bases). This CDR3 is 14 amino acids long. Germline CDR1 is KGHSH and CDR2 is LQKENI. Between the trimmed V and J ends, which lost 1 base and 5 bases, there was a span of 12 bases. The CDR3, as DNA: TGTGCCAGCTCACCACAGGGGGTGTTCCACGAGCAGTACTTC. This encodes CASSPQGVFHEQYF.

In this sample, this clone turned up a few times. The CDR3: CASSHDNSYNEQFF. DNA of the CDR3: TGTGCCAGCAGCCATGACAACTCCTACAATGAGCAGTTCTTC. The V call is TRBV4-2, the J call TRBJ2-1; D unclear. The germline V gene has CDR1 LGHNA and CDR2 YNFKEQ. The CDR3 totals 14 residues. Trimming took off 3 bases at V and 0 bases at J, with 6 bases between the two ends.

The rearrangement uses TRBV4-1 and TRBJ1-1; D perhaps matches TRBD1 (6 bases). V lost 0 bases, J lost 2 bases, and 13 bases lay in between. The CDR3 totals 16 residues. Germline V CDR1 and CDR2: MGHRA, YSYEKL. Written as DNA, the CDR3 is TGCGCCAGCAGCCAAGATCAACAGGGTTTTAACACTGAAGCTTTCTTT. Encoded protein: CASSQDQQGFNTEAFF.